The T cell receptor (beta chain) described here comes from a study of shared clonotypes between healthy human individuals. A single count supports this clone. What it recognizes is unknown. The test was conducted at deep level. The protocol was immunoSEQ multiplex PCR, while the TCRdb copy is restricted to in-frame clones and leaves out a portion. Seen here are about 680,000 clones, around 78% observed once, and the top ten hold around 1.8%. Findings and limits, study-wide: It was observed that roughly 5.4% of naive CD4 clonotypes were shared across several donors. On the whole, naive subsets had larger estimated richness than memory subsets had.

The sequencing input was memory CD4+ T cells sorted from blood. The sample's subset: CD45RA-negative fraction. This clonotype was obtained from a woman aged 25 to 39 in good health.

CDR3 bases: TGTGCCACCAGCAGAGGGATTAGCGGATACGAGCAGTACTTC. Its translation: CATSRGISGYEQYF. V gene TRBV15 combines with J gene TRBJ2-7; tentative D call: TRBD2 (6 bases). The germline V and J ends were trimmed by 1 base and 4 bases, with 11 bases remaining between them. CDR3 length: 14 residues. CDR1 is LNHNV and CDR2 is YYDKDF in the germline V gene (reference sequence). The entire variable domain, with the rest obtained from reference TRBV15 and TRBJ2-7, is as follows: DAMVIQNPRYQVTQFGKPVTLSCSQTLNHNVMYWYQQKSSQAPKLLFHYYDKDFNNEADTPDNFQSRRPNTSFCFLDIRSPGLGDTAMYLCATSRGISGYEQYFGPGTRLTVT.